This TCR beta chain appears in the sequencing data of a study of T cell repertoires in cytomegalovirus infection. For the study at large: Recently described HLA-C-restricted plus well-studied HLA-B-restricted CMV epitopes were used. Indications came from public TCR beta signatures; they pointed to CMV infection and to a matching HLA type. Points from the study as a whole: Accumulated public TCR beta family frequency recognized individuals carrying CMV together with the relevant HLA. Predominance within the ex vivo response was attributable to HLA-C-restricted CMV-specific TCR beta clonotypes.

In regard to this clonotype: Antigen: not known.

Germline trimming cut 1 base from V and 3 bases from J; bases unmatched to any gene: 2. The length of the CDR3 is 14 residues. Per germline, CDR1 SGHTA and CDR2 FQGNSA. One entry per CDR3 protein results from TCRdb running MiXCR on the reads. The sample consists of about 55,000 distinct CDR3 sequences, about 18% of them appearing once. This TCR was sampled from a human donor in good health (CMV status not recorded). Some clones in this sample may be carry-over from other donors' samples. Material: CD8+ T cells from cultured PBMCs, obtained from culture after CMV antigen stimulation. The V gene is TRBV7-2, the J gene TRBJ1-1; 7 nucleotides line up with TRBD1. The CDR3 region has the DNA TGTGCCAGCAGCTTAGGACAGGGATACACTGAAGCTTTCTTT. Residues: CASSLGQGYTEAFF.